A selection of T cell receptor beta chains follows, all from one sample in a study of T-cell reconstitution after alpha-beta-depleted transplantation in children. TCRdb redid the calling of the PCR reads with MiXCR, one entry per CDR3 protein. The sample gives 140,000 to 150,000 distinct CDR3 sequences, around 9% of which show up once; around 18% is in the top ten. Sequenced material: PBMCs, mostly from graft donor cells, taken 180 days after TCRalphabeta/CD19-depleted stem cell transplant. These receptors came from a female patient between 2 and 15 years old who had a stem cell transplant for congenital amegakaryocytic thrombocytopenia, so the T cells may come from the graft donor. CDR3s leave out the opening cysteine and the closing phenylalanine or tryptophan. The order of the fields is V gene, J gene, CDR3 protein.

>TRBV7-2|TRBJ2-1
ASSQGGGTYNEQF
>TRBV28|TRBJ2-2
ASSLYQPNTGELF
>TRBV12-3/TRBV12-4|TRBJ1-2
ASMEGSYGYT
>TRBV5-1|TRBJ2-5
ASSPRTGTETQY
>TRBV20-1|TRBJ2-7
SARAQPGDSLSYEQY
>TRBV29-1|TRBJ2-7
SVVVREASYEQY
>TRBV24-1|TRBJ2-3
ATRGVPTDTQY
>TRBV5-8|TRBJ2-2
ASNPGAGRAGELF
>TRBV5-1|TRBJ2-1
ASSVGQGRNNEQF
>TRBV20-1|TRBJ2-7
QIQDSGSAEQY
>TRBV12-3/TRBV12-4|TRBJ2-1
ASSASFEQF
>TRBV7-8|TRBJ2-3
ASRRRRISGNTDTQY
>TRBV5-5|TRBJ1-5
ASSSSLNRARNQPQH
>TRBV10-3|TRBJ2-3
AISESGGTDTQY
>TRBV6-5|TRBJ1-1
ASSYVGQGAFEAF
>TRBV6-1|TRBJ2-7
ASSAGTGGSYEQY